These T cell receptor beta chains were read from a single sample in a study of blood T cells in healthy people across ages. One entry per CDR3 protein, called by TCRdb with MiXCR from the 5' RACE reads. The table shows 1.5 million to 2 million distinct CDR3 sequences, with around 50% occurring only once. Sequenced sample: blood. The receptor set was obtained from a woman between 40 and 55 years old in good health. The CDR3 runs from the conserved cysteine through the conserved F or W. A D gene is named only where the DNA matches it firmly. Clone size is not always given. Where it is, it says once, few, many or a class for expanded clones.

j_gene | abundance | v_gene | d_gene | CDR3aa | CDR3nt
TRBJ2-5 | - | TRBV7-2 | - | CASSFGGTVQQETQYF | TGTGCCAGCAGCTTTGGGGGGACAGTACAACAAGAGACCCAGTACTTC
TRBJ1-1 | - | TRBV7-2 | - | CASSKRTENTEAFF | TGTGCCAGCAGCAAACGGACAGAGAACACTGAAGCTTTCTTT
TRBJ2-7 | - | TRBV4-2 | - | CASSQDRRQIYEQYF | TGTGCCAGCAGCCAAGACCGACGTCAGATCTACGAGCAGTACTTC
TRBJ1-2 | - | TRBV9 | - | CASSAYYGYTF | TGTGCCAGCAGCGCATACTATGGCTACACCTTC
TRBJ2-5 | few | TRBV12-3/TRBV12-4 | TRBD2 | CASSSSTAGTSRETQYF | TGTGCCAGCAGTTCTAGTACCGCCGGGACTAGTCGAGAGACCCAGTACTTC
TRBJ1-6 | few | TRBV6-5 | - | CASSYDLTGGGGSPLHF | TGTGCCAGCAGTTACGATCTCACCGGCGGGGGAGGCTCACCCCTCCACTTT
TRBJ2-3 | - | TRBV4-3 | - | CASSQQGGTTDTQYF | TGCGCCAGCAGCCAACAGGGGGGGACCACAGATACGCAGTATTTT
TRBJ2-6 | few | TRBV28 | - | CASNQDSGANVLTF | TGTGCCAGCAACCAGGACTCTGGGGCCAACGTCCTGACTTTC
TRBJ2-5 | - | TRBV7-2 | TRBD2 | CASSTLAGGGLGTQYF | TGTGCCAGCAGCACCCTAGCTGGGGGGGGATTGGGGACCCAGTACTTC
TRBJ1-4 | - | TRBV6-5 | - | CASSYSNGGGGEKLFF | TGTGCCAGCAGTTACTCTAATGGGGGTGGTGGAGAAAAACTGTTTTTT
TRBJ1-2 | - | TRBV20-1 | - | CSASHSTSYGYTF | TGCAGTGCTAGTCACAGCACCTCGTATGGCTACACCTTC
TRBJ2-5 | - | TRBV6-5 | TRBD2 | CASAIRAGGVDEQYF | TGTGCCAGCGCCATTCGGGCGGGGGGGGTCGATGAGCAGTACTTC
TRBJ1-2 | - | TRBV27 | - | CASSLGAAEYYGYTF | TGTGCCAGCAGTTTAGGGGCAGCAGAGTACTATGGCTACACCTTC
TRBJ2-3 | - | TRBV24-1 | TRBD2 | CATSDSEPLAGGTDTQYF | TGTGCCACCAGTGATTCCGAACCTCTAGCGGGAGGCACAGATACGCAGTATTTT
TRBJ2-7 | few | TRBV6-1 | TRBD1 | CASSSRTGHYEQYF | TGTGCCAGCAGTTCACGGACAGGGCACTACGAGCAGTACTTC
TRBJ2-3 | few | TRBV4-3 | TRBD2 | CASSQDLSGGLLADTQYF | TGCGCCAGCAGCCAAGATTTGAGCGGGGGGCTCCTTGCAGATACGCAGTATTTT
TRBJ2-7 | - | TRBV10-3 | TRBD2 | CAISGYSGTAYNEQYF | TGTGCCATCAGTGGTTACAGCGGGACTGCCTACAATGAGCAGTACTTC
TRBJ1-4 | - | TRBV25-1 | - | CASPQDSNEKLFF | TGTGCCAGCCCTCAAGACAGTAATGAAAAACTGTTTTTT
TRBJ2-3 | - | TRBV7-2 | - | CASSTRQGIGTDTQYF | TGTGCCAGCAGCACGAGGCAGGGGATAGGCACAGATACGCAGTATTTT
TRBJ2-1 | - | TRBV28 | TRBD2 | CASSNLAGGPNEQFF | TGTGCCAGCAGTAATCTAGCGGGGGGCCCCAATGAGCAGTTCTTC
TRBJ2-1 | - | TRBV7-9 | - | CASSPPGWNEQFF | TGTGCCAGCAGCCCCCCTGGGTGGAATGAGCAGTTCTTC
TRBJ1-5 | - | TRBV5-8 | TRBD1 | CASSLERDRGHDKRQPQHF | TGTGCCAGCAGCTTGGAGCGGGACAGGGGCCACGATAAGAGGCAGCCCCAGCATTTT
TRBJ1-1 | - | TRBV4-3 | TRBD1 | CASSQDLDRGWGRRTEAFF | TGCGCCAGCAGCCAAGATTTAGACAGGGGGTGGGGAAGAAGGACTGAAGCTTTCTTT
TRBJ2-4 | few | TRBV7-9 | TRBD1 | CASSLAAGGITKNIQYF | TGTGCCAGCAGCTTAGCTGCAGGGGGCATAACCAAAAACATTCAGTACTTC
TRBJ2-3 | - | TRBV7-6 | - | CASSQTGITADTQYF | TGTGCCAGCAGCCAAACAGGGATTACGGCAGATACGCAGTATTTT
TRBJ2-4 | - | TRBV4-3 | - | CASSQDSYSSVKNIQYF | TGCGCCAGCAGCCAAGATTCCTATTCATCGGTCAAAAACATTCAGTACTTC